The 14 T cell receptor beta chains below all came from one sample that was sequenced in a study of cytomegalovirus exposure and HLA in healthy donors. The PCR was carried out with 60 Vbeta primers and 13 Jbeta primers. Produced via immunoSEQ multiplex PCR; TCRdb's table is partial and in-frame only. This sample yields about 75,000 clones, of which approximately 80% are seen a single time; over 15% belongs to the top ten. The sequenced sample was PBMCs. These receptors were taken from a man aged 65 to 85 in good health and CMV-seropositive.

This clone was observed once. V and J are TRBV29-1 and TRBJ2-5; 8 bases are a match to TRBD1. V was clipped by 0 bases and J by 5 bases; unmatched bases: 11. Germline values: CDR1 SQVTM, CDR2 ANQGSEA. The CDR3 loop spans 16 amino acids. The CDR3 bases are TGCAGCGTTGAAGAGTACAACAGGGGGTCCCAGGAGACCCAGTACTTC. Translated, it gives CSVEEYNRGSQETQYF.

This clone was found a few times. CDR3 residues: CASSLGQGGNYGYTF. CDR3 coding DNA: TGTGCCAGCAGCCTTGGACAGGGAGGGAACTATGGCTACACCTTC. The chain has TRBV4-2 and TRBJ1-2, with 8 bases lining up with TRBD1. CDR3 size: 15 residues. The germline CDR1 and CDR2 sequences are LGHNA and YNFKEQ. The trim removed 4 bases at V and 2 bases at J, leaving 6 bases unmatched.

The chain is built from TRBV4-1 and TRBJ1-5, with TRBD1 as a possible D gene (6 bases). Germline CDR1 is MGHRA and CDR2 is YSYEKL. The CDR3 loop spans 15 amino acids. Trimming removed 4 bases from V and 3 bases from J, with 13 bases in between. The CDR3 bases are TGCGCCAGCAGCCGATCGACAGGTTACAATCAGCCCCAGCATTTT. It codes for CASSRSTGYNQPQHF.

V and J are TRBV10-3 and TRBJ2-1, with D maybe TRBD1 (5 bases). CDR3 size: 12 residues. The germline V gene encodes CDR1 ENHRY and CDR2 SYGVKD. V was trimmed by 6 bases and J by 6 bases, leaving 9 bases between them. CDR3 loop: CAIRQGVNEQFF. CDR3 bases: TGTGCCATCAGGCAAGGGGTCAATGAGCAGTTCTTC.

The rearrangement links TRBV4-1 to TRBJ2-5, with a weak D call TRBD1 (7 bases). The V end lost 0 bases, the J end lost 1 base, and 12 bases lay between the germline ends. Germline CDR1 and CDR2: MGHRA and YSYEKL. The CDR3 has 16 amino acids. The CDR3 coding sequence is TGCGCCAGCAGCCAAGATTGGCAGGGGGGCCAAGAGACCCAGTACTTC. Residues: CASSQDWQGGQETQYF.

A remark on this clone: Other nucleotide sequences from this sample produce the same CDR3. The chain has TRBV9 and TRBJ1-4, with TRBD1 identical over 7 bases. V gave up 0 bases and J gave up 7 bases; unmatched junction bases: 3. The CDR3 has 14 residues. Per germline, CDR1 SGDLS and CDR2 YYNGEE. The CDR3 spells CASSVGQGGEKLFF. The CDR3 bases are TGTGCCAGCAGCGTAGGACAGGGAGGTGAAAAACTGTTTTTT.

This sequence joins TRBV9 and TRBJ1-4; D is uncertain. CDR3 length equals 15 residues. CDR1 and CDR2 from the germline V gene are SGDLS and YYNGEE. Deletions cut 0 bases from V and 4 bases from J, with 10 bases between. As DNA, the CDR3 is TGTGCCAGCAGCGTAGTAGGGAGGCTTAATGAAAAACTGTTTTTT. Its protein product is CASSVVGRLNEKLFF.

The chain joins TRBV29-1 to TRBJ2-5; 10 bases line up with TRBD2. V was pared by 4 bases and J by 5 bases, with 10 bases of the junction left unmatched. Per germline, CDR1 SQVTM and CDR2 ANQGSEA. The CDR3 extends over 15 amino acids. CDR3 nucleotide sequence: TGCAGCGTTGCGTCGTCTAGCGGGAGCAGGGAGACCCAGTACTTC. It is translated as CSVASSSGSRETQYF.

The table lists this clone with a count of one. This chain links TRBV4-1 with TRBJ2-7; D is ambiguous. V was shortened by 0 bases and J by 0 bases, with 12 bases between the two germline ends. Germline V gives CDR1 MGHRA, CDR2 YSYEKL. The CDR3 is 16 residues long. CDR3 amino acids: CASSQDSDSSSYEQYF. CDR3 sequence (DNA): TGCGCCAGCAGCCAAGATAGTGACTCAAGCTCCTACGAGCAGTACTTC.

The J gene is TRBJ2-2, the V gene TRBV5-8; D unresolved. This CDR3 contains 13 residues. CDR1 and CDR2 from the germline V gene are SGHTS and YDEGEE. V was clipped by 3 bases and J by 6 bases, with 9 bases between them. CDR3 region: CASSSSRSGELFF. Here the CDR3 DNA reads TGTGCCAGCAGCTCCTCGCGGTCCGGGGAGCTGTTTTTT.

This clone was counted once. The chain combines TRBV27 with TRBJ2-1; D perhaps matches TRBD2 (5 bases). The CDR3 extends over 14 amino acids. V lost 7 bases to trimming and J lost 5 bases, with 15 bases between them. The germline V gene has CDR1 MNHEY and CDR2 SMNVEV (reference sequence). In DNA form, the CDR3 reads TGTGCCAGCAAGTCCAATAAGCGGAACAATGAGCAGTTCTTC. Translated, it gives CASKSNKRNNEQFF.

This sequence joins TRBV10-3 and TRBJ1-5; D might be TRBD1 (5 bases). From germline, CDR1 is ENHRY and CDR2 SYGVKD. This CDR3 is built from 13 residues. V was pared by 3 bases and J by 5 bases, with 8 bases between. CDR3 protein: CAISDQGDQPQHF. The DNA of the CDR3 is TGTGCCATCAGTGACCAGGGCGATCAGCCCCAGCATTTT.

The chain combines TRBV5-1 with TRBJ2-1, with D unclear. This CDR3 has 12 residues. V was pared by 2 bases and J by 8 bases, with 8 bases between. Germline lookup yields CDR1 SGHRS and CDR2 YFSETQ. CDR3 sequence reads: CASSFERYEQFF. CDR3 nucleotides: TGCGCCAGCAGCTTCGAGCGATATGAGCAGTTCTTC.

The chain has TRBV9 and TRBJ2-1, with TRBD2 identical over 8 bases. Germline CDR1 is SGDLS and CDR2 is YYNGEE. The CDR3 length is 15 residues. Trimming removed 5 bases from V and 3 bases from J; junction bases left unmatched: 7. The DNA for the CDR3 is TGTGCCAGCAGTCCTGCGGGAGGCGTCTACAATGAGCAGTTCTTC. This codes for CASSPAGGVYNEQFF.